The 5 T cell receptor beta chains listed next were all sequenced from one sample in a study of molecular identifiers for immune sequencing clone quantification. One entry per CDR3 protein, called by TCRdb with MiXCR from the PCR reads. The table records around 470,000 distinct CDR3 sequences, about a fifth of them present only once. The sample was naive CD8+ T cells from blood, with Jurkat cell RNA spiked in. The subset was: FACS-sorted CD8+CD4-CCR7+CD45RA+ naive T cells. These receptors came from a human donor in good health. Some libraries in this study had Jurkat cell RNA spiked in.

J is TRBJ2-7 and V is TRBV24-1, with TRBD1 matching 7 bases. The germline gives CDR1 KGHDR, CDR2 SFDVKD. The length of the CDR3 is 13 residues. J gave up 2 bases and V 8 bases, and 5 bases lay outside the gene matches. CDR3 residues: CATMDRLTYEQYF. DNA of the CDR3: TGTGCCACCATGGACAGGCTAACCTACGAGCAGTACTTC.

Concerning this clonotype: One end of the junction does not line up with germline, which may come from a read error. The chain links TRBV6-4 to TRBJ2-3, with 11 bases identical to TRBD2. Looked up from germline, CDR1 is MRHNA and CDR2 is SNTAGT. The CDR3 has 14 amino acids. CDR3 sequence: CAGRLAGYTDTQYF. CDR3 in DNA: TGTGCCGGCAGACTAGCGGGGTACACAGATACGCAGTATTTT.

This clonotype was recorded at least ten times. The chain carries TRBV12-3 or TRBV12-4 and TRBJ1-5; D gene unclear. This CDR3 spans 14 amino acids. With 3 bases removed from V and 1 base from J, the gap between germline ends came to 7 bases. CDR3 region: CASSFMGSNQPQHF. The CDR3 DNA reads TGTGCCAGCAGTTTCATGGGAAGCAATCAGCCCCAGCATTTT.

This clonotype came up a few times. This chain joins TRBV5-6 and TRBJ1-2; D might be TRBD1 (5 bases). In germline, CDR1 is SGHDT, CDR2 YYEEEE. With 2 bases removed from V and 1 base from J, the gap between germline ends came to 9 bases. CDR3 length equals 14 residues. The CDR3 loop reads CASSLPTDNYGYTF. The CDR3 region has the DNA TGTGCCAGCAGCTTACCGACAGATAACTATGGCTACACCTTC. Together with reference TRBV5-6 and TRBJ1-2, the CDR3 gives the full variable domain: DAGVTQSPTHLIKTRGQQVTLRCSPKSGHDTVSWYQQALGQGPQFIFQYYEEEERQRGNFPDRFSGHQFPNYSSELNVNALLLGDSALYLCASSLPTDNYGYTFGSGTRLTVV.

Note on this clonotype: A junction end diverges from the germline sequence, so it may reflect a read error. This chain links TRBV7-9 with TRBJ2-2, with 7 bases lining up with TRBD1. This CDR3 is built from 16 residues. Germline assignment: CDR1 SEHNR and CDR2 FQNEAQ (reference sequence). CDR3 DNA sequence: TGTGCCGGCAGCCAGAACCGGGACAGGAACACCGGGGAGCTGTTTTTT. Translation: CAGSQNRDRNTGELFF.